This passage covers 2 T cell receptor beta chains from one sample sequenced in a study of technical replicates of blood from a few donors. TCRdb keeps only in-frame clones here, not all; method: immunoSEQ multiplex PCR. The sample yields approximately 18,000 clones, about 79% seen once. Sequenced sample: PBMCs. The receptors stem from a human donor in good health. Some clones in this sample may be carry-over from other donors' samples.

The chain employs TRBV5-4 and TRBJ2-5, with D perhaps TRBD2 (7 bases). There are 14 residues in the CDR3. V lost 7 bases and J lost 2, with 15 bases in between. The germline V gene encodes CDR1 SGHNT and CDR2 YYREEE (reference sequence). The CDR3: CASELKGGQETQYF. The CDR3 bases are TGTGCCAGCGAGCTTAAGGGGGGGCAAGAGACCCAGTACTTC.

The chain employs TRBV29-1 and TRBJ2-5; D gene uncertain. The CDR3 has 12 residues. Germline loops: CDR1 SQVTM, CDR2 ANQGSEA. Trimming took 3 bases from V and 7 from J, leaving 12 bases between them. The CDR3 region is CSVDFSVATQYF. For the CDR3, the DNA is TGCAGCGTTGATTTCTCCGTAGCGACCCAGTACTTC.